Presented here are 18 T cell receptor beta chains from one specimen sequenced in a study of blood T cell repertoires in COVID-19. Libraries were prepared by immunoSEQ multiplex PCR; TCRdb keeps only in-frame clonotypes and omits some of them. The repertoire has around 300,000 clones, 90% of them found once; the top ten carry roughly 6.8%. Sequencing was carried out using peripheral blood. The source is a woman aged 30 to 39 with COVID-19, enrolled during active disease.

The chain is built from TRBV5-1 and TRBJ2-3; 11 bases are a match to TRBD1. The CDR3 has 16 amino acids. The V gene's germline CDR1 is SGHRS and CDR2 YFSETQ. After removal of 4 bases from V and 5 bases from J, the junction contained 9 bases not matched to a gene. This chain's CDR3 is CASSASGTGGEDTQYF. The CDR3 DNA follows: TGCGCCAGCAGCGCCTCCGGGACAGGGGGAGAAGATACGCAGTATTTT.

The V gene is TRBV3-1 (or the pseudogene TRBV3-2), the J gene TRBJ2-3; TRBD2 matches 14 bases. Germline trimming cut 4 bases from V and 1 base from J; bases unmatched to any gene: 10. Looked up from germline, CDR1 is LGHDT and CDR2 is YNNKEL (reference sequence). The CDR3 is made up of 19 amino acids. CDR3 sequence (DNA): TGTGCCAGCAGCCCTTTGACTAGCGGGAGGGGGTTTGGCACAGATACGCAGTATTTT. Translation gives CASSPLTSGRGFGTDTQYF.

The chain carries TRBV27 and TRBJ2-1; D is undetermined. Germline V gives CDR1 MNHEY, CDR2 SMNVEV (reference sequence). The V end was cut by 1 base, the J end by 3 bases, with 7 bases between. CDR3 size: 14 residues. CDR3 in DNA: TGTGCCAGCAGTTTATTTGTCTACTACAATGAGCAGTTCTTC. Its translation: CASSLFVYYNEQFF.

The chain recombines TRBV6-2 or TRBV6-3 with TRBJ1-5; a weak D match, TRBD1 (6 bases). Germline loops: CDR1 MNHEY, CDR2 SVGEGT. Trimming shortened V by 4 bases and J by 1 base, and 8 bases separated the two germline ends. The CDR3 totals 14 residues. CDR3: CASSLQGSNQPQHF. For the CDR3, the DNA is TGTGCCAGCAGTTTACAGGGAAGCAATCAGCCCCAGCATTTT.

This clone was seen a single time. The chain is built from TRBV19 and TRBJ2-6, with D tentatively TRBD1 (6 bases). Germline V gene lookup returns CDR1 LNHDA and CDR2 SQIVND (reference sequence). The ends were cut back, 7 bases at V and 1 base at J, with 11 bases in the middle. This CDR3 is built from 15 residues. The CDR3 DNA sequence: TGTGCCAGTACTCTAGACAGGTCTGGGGCCAACGTCCTGACTTTC. This gives the protein CASTLDRSGANVLTF.

The chain is built from TRBV7-8 and TRBJ2-7; no clear D gene. Germline V lookup: CDR1 SGHVS, CDR2 FQNEAQ. V lost 5 bases, J lost 1 base, and 12 bases lay in between. The CDR3 is made up of 14 amino acids. In nucleotides, the CDR3 is TGTGCCAGCAGCCCAGTCCGATTTTCCTACGAGCAGTACTTC. This sequence encodes CASSPVRFSYEQYF.

The chain joins TRBV5-5 to TRBJ2-4; weak D call: TRBD2 (6 bases). Germline CDR1 SGHKS, CDR2 YYEKEE (reference sequence). The V end lost 4 bases, the J end lost 8 bases, and 13 bases lay between the germline ends. The length of the CDR3 is 13 residues. The CDR3 loop reads CASSPATSYIQYF. The CDR3 region has the DNA TGTGCCAGCAGCCCCGCTACTAGCTACATTCAGTACTTC.

The CDR3 here is CASSNYRVRSNTEAFF. CDR3 in DNA: TGTGCCAGCAGCAACTATCGGGTTCGTTCGAACACTGAAGCTTTCTTT. The chain links TRBV28 to TRBJ1-1; D call uncertain. The CDR3 is made up of 16 amino acids. Trimming pared 6 bases from V and 1 base from J, leaving 18 bases between. The germline gives CDR1 MDHEN, CDR2 SYDVKM.

The chain joins TRBV28 to TRBJ2-5, with 14 bases matching TRBD2. This CDR3 has 17 amino acids. The J segment lost 4 bases and the V segment lost 8 bases, leaving 12 bases of the junction unmatched. Germline V gene sequence: CDR1 MDHEN, CDR2 SYDVKM. The CDR3 bases are TGTGCCAGCGGCTCCTGGGGACTAGCGGGAGTAGGAGAGACCCAGTACTTC. Amino acids: CASGSWGLAGVGETQYF. The whole variable domain, remainder taken from reference TRBV28 and TRBJ2-5, is DVKVTQSSRYLVKRTGEKVFLECVQDMDHENMFWYRQDPGLGLRLIYFSYDVKMKEKGDIPEGYSVSREKKERFSLILESASTNQTSMYLCASGSWGLAGVGETQYFGPGTRLLVL.

The chain is built from TRBV2 and TRBJ2-7; weak D call: TRBD1 (5 bases). This CDR3 comprises 11 residues. CDR1 and CDR2 from the germline V gene are SNHLY and FYNNEI. Trimming pared 10 bases from V and 3 bases from J, leaving 10 bases between. CDR3 protein: CATNQGYEQYF. Here the CDR3 DNA reads TGTGCCACCAACCAGGGCTACGAGCAGTACTTC.

The CDR3 is CASSPGLNEKLFF. The CDR3 bases are TGTGCCAGCTCACCAGGACTGAATGAAAAACTGTTTTTT. The chain joins TRBV18 to TRBJ1-4, with D hard to call. Trimming stripped 2 bases from V and 5 bases from J, with 6 bases between. Germline V gene data show CDR1 as KGHSH and CDR2 as LQKENI. This CDR3 has 13 residues.

The V gene is TRBV30, the J gene TRBJ1-2, with 7 bases identical to TRBD1. This CDR3 has 12 residues. The V gene end was trimmed by 4 bases and the J gene end by 5 bases; junction bases not matched to a gene: 4. Germline V gene data show CDR1 as GTSNPN and CDR2 as SVGIG (reference sequence). The chain's CDR3 is CAWMGQSYGYTF. CDR3 in DNA: TGTGCCTGGATGGGACAGTCTTATGGCTACACCTTC.

The V call is TRBV14, the J call TRBJ1-6; 7 bases agree with TRBD1. V dropped 7 bases and J dropped 7; count of bases not matched to a gene: 7. The CDR3 loop spans 14 amino acids. Germline V gene data show CDR1 as SGHDN and CDR2 as FVKESK. CDR3 residues: CASKEGQKNSPLHF. CDR3 DNA: TGTGCCAGCAAAGAGGGACAGAAAAATTCACCCCTCCACTTT.

J is TRBJ2-7 and V is TRBV5-6; D uncertain. Looked up from germline, CDR1 is SGHDT and CDR2 is YYEEEE. The CDR3 runs 15 residues. V lost 0 bases to trimming and J lost 3 bases, with 13 bases between them. CDR3 sequence reads: CASSLEAAPDYEQYF. In nucleotides, the CDR3 is TGTGCCAGCAGCTTGGAGGCGGCGCCGGACTACGAGCAGTACTTC.

The chain uses TRBV4-1 and TRBJ2-5; TRBD2 matches 15 bases. Germline V gene lookup returns CDR1 MGHRA and CDR2 YSYEKL. This CDR3 is built from 21 residues. V shed 4 bases, J shed 2 bases, and the junction held 17 bases outside the gene matches. The CDR3 region has the DNA TGCGCCAGCAGCCGGTATTTCCGGGGGACTAGCGGGGGGAGGAGGCAAGAGACCCAGTACTTC. Protein sequence: CASSRYFRGTSGGRRQETQYF.

The gene calls are TRBV12-5 and TRBJ1-5; a possible D gene is TRBD1 (5 bases). CDR1 is LGHNT, CDR2 FRNRAP, per germline. The CDR3 extends over 19 amino acids. V lost 7 bases, J lost 0 bases, and 25 bases lay in between. The CDR3 bases are TGTGCTAGTGAACTAACCCGGGACGGGGAGGTAATTAGCAATCAGCCCCAGCATTTT. Its translation: CASELTRDGEVISNQPQHF.

This clone was seen a single time. The chain recombines TRBV11-1 with TRBJ1-4; 7 nucleotides match TRBD1. V shed 8 bases, J shed 4 bases, and the junction held 7 bases outside the gene matches. Germline loops: CDR1 SGHAT, CDR2 FQDESV (reference sequence). The CDR3 consists of 14 residues. The chain's CDR3 is CASGAGGINEKLFF. CDR3 coding DNA: TGTGCCAGCGGTGCAGGGGGAATTAATGAAAAACTGTTTTTT.

This rearrangement joins TRBV5-6 to TRBJ1-3, with 10 bases aligning to TRBD1. The germline V gene encodes CDR1 SGHDT and CDR2 YYEEEE. CDR3 length: 17 residues. V was pared by 4 bases and J by 3 bases, with 10 bases of the junction left unmatched. The CDR3 protein is CASSPPGQGPDGNTIYF. The DNA for the CDR3 is TGTGCCAGCAGCCCGCCGGGACAGGGGCCGGATGGAAACACCATATATTTT. Variable domain in full (rest from reference TRBV5-6 and TRBJ1-3): DAGVTQSPTHLIKTRGQQVTLRCSPKSGHDTVSWYQQALGQGPQFIFQYYEEEERQRGNFPDRFSGHQFPNYSSELNVNALLLGDSALYLCASSPPGQGPDGNTIYFGEGSWLTVV.